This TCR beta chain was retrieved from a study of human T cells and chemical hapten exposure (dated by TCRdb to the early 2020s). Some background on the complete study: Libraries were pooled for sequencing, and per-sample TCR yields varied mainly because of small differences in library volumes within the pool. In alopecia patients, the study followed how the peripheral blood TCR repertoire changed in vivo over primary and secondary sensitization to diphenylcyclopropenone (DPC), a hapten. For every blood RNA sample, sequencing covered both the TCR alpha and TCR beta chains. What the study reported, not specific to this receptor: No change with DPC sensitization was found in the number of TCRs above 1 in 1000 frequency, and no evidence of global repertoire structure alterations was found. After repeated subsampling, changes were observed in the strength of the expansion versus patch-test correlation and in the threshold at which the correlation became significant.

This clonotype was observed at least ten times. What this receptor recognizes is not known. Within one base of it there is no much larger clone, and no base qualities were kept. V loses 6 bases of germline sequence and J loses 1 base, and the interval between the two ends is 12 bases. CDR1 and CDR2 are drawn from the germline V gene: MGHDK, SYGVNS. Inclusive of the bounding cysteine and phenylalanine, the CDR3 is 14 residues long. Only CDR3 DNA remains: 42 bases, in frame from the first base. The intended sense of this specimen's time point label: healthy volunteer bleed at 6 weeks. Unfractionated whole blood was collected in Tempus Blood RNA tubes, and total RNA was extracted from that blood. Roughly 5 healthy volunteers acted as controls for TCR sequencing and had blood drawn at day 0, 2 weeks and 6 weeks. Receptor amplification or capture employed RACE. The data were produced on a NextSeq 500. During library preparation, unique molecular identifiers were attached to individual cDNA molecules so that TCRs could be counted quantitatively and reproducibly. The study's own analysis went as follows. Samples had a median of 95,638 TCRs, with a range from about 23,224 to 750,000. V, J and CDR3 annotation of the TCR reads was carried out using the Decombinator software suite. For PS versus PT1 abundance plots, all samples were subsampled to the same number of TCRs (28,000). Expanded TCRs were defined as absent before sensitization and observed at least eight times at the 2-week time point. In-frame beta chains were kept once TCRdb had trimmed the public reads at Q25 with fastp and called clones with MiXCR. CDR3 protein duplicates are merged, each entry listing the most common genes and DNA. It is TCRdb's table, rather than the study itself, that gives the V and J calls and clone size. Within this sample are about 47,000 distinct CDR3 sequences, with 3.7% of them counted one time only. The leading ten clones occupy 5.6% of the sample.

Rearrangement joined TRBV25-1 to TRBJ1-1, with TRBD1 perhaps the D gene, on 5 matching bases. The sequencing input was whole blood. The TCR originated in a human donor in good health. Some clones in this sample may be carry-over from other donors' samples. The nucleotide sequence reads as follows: TGTGCCAGCAGAAGACTAGGGGCGAACACTGAAGCTTTCTTT. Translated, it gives CASRRLGANTEAFF.